Presented here are 27 T cell receptor beta chains from one specimen sequenced in a study of OX40 agonist ivuxolimab in advanced cancers. TCRdb's copy holds only in-frame clones and misses some; the assay was immunoSEQ multiplex PCR. The data show about 64,000 clones, with 91% seen just once and about 0.46% held by the top ten. Sequenced here: CD4+ or CD8+ T cells sorted from blood, sampled in a trial of the OX40 agonist ivuxolimab. The receptors were sampled from an adult with an advanced solid tumor such as melanoma, head and neck, liver or kidney cancer.

The gene calls are TRBV5-4 and TRBJ2-3; TRBD2 aligns across 8 bases. This CDR3 is built from 15 residues. CDR1 and CDR2 (germline): SGHNT, YYREEE (reference sequence). With 4 bases clipped from V and 1 base from J, the junction kept 5 bases outside the gene matches. Here the CDR3 reads CASSLKTSGTDTQYF. CDR3 in DNA: TGTGCCAGCAGCCTTAAGACTAGCGGCACAGATACGCAGTATTTT. The full variable domain, completed using reference TRBV5-4 and TRBJ2-3, is ETGVTQSPTHLIKTRGQQVTLRCSSQSGHNTVSWYQQALGQGPQFIFQYYREEENGRGNFPPRFSGLQFPNYSSELNVNALELDDSALYLCASSLKTSGTDTQYFGPGTRLTVL.

The chain uses TRBV9 and TRBJ2-2; 10 positions match TRBD2. Looked up from germline, CDR1 is SGDLS and CDR2 is YYNGEE. Trimming cost V 2 bases and J 1 base; bases outside gene matches: 11. This CDR3 is built from 19 residues. CDR3 region: CASSVALAGEVGNTGELFF. The DNA of the CDR3 is TGTGCCAGCAGCGTTGCGCTAGCGGGAGAAGTGGGGAACACCGGGGAGCTGTTTTTT.

This chain connects TRBV7-2 to TRBJ2-1, with a tentative D call TRBD2 (5 bases). This CDR3 is built from 15 residues. In germline, CDR1 is SGHTA, CDR2 FQGNSA. Between the trimmed V and J ends, which lost 3 bases and 0 bases, there was a span of 9 bases. DNA for the CDR3: TGTGCCAGCAGCTTTGACGGACTCTCCTACAATGAGCAGTTCTTC. Residues: CASSFDGLSYNEQFF.

The chain employs TRBV18 and TRBJ2-7; no clear D. V gave up 2 bases and J gave up 4 bases, with 9 bases separating them. This CDR3 contains 13 residues. Germline assignment: CDR1 KGHSH and CDR2 LQKENI. The CDR3 coding sequence is TGTGCCAGCTCACCATACGACACGTACGAGCAGTACTTC. It encodes CASSPYDTYEQYF.

This chain joins TRBV23-1 and TRBJ2-1; TRBD2 matches 8 bases. TRBV23-1 is an ORF for which the function is uncertain. The V and J ends lost 2 bases and 10 bases, in that order; junction bases with no gene match: 19. This CDR3 is 18 amino acids long. DNA of the CDR3: TGCGCCAGCAGTCAAGGGATCGGGCGAAGCGGGAGCTTTGGGGAGCAGTTCTTC. Its translation is CASSQGIGRSGSFGEQFF.

V and J are TRBV27 and TRBJ1-6; unclear D gene. The germline CDR1 and CDR2 sequences are MNHEY and SMNVEV (reference sequence). Trimming took off 2 bases at V and 6 bases at J, with 11 bases between the two ends. The CDR3 is made up of 15 amino acids. CDR3 nucleotide sequence: TGTGCCAGCAGTTTAGAGCTGGCTGGTAATTCACCCCTCCACTTT. Translating gives CASSLELAGNSPLHF.

V gene TRBV18 combines with J gene TRBJ2-1; the match to TRBD2 covers 9 bases. Germline CDR1 reads KGHSH; CDR2 reads LQKENI. V shed 1 base and J 7 bases; nucleotides not matched to a gene: 8. This CDR3 spans 16 amino acids. CDR3 in DNA: TGTGCCAGCTCACCACGACTAGCGGAGGGGACAAATGAGCAGTTCTTC. Protein sequence: CASSPRLAEGTNEQFF.

Of note for this clone: Other nucleotide sequences in the sample specify the same CDR3. The chain is built from TRBV7-2 and TRBJ1-6, with D possibly TRBD1 on 6 matching bases. The CDR3 runs to 14 residues. V was pared by 2 bases and J by 10 bases, with 12 bases between. CDR1 is SGHTA, CDR2 FQGNSA, per germline. The CDR3 loop reads CASSLFRGNSPLHF. In nucleotides, the CDR3 is TGTGCCAGCAGCTTATTCAGGGGAAACTCACCCCTCCACTTT. Based on the CDR3 plus reference TRBV7-2 and TRBJ1-6, the full variable domain is GAGVSQSPSNKVTEKGKDVELRCDPISGHTALYWYRQSLGQGLEFLIYFQGNSAPDKSGLPSDRFSAERTGGSVSTLTIQRTQQEDSAVYLCASSLFRGNSPLHFGNGTRLTVT.

V gene TRBV11-3 combines with J gene TRBJ2-3; D uncertain. CDR1 is SGHNT and CDR2 is YENEEA in the germline V gene. CDR3 size: 16 residues. The ends were cut back, 1 base at V and 0 bases at J, with 11 bases in the middle. CDR3 in DNA: TGTGCCAGCAGCTTAGGCCGCAGTCTGAGCACAGATACGCAGTATTTT. Protein sequence: CASSLGRSLSTDTQYF.

This chain joins TRBV11-2 and TRBJ2-1; 10 nucleotides line up with TRBD2. The CDR3 spans 16 residues. Germline CDR1 and CDR2: SGHAT and FQNNGV. Trimming at V came to 1 base and at J to 9 bases, leaving 9 bases not matched to a gene. CDR3 sequence: CASSLVAGGDRAEQFF. CDR3 in DNA: TGTGCCAGCAGCTTAGTAGCGGGAGGTGATAGGGCTGAGCAGTTCTTC.

The DNA of the CDR3 is TGTGCCAGTAATGGATTTCAGGGTGGCACTGAAGCTTTCTTT. Translation: CASNGFQGGTEAFF. The chain recombines TRBV19 with TRBJ1-1, with a weak D call TRBD1 (5 bases). Trimming cost V 7 bases and J 4 bases, with 16 bases left between them. This CDR3 has 14 amino acids. CDR1 and CDR2 (germline): LNHDA, SQIVND (reference sequence).

This clone was seen a single time. V usage is TRBV5-1 and J usage is TRBJ2-3; D call uncertain. Germline V gene data show CDR1 as SGHRS and CDR2 as YFSETQ. CDR3 length: 15 amino acids. V was shortened by 1 base and J by 1 base, with 10 bases between the two germline ends. The CDR3 coding sequence is TGCGCCAGCAGCTTGAGAGCTGCCGGCACAGATACGCAGTATTTT. Translation: CASSLRAAGTDTQYF.

The CDR3 bases are TGTGCCAGCAGCTTGGGGGGGCTAGCGGGAGGTTCAGAGACCCAGTACTTC. Translation: CASSLGGLAGGSETQYF. This sequence joins TRBV7-2 and TRBJ2-5, with 11 bases lining up with TRBD2. Germline V gives CDR1 SGHTA, CDR2 FQGNSA. This CDR3 is 17 amino acids long. V lost 3 bases and J lost 4; bases outside the gene matches: 10.

The chain employs TRBV5-1 and TRBJ1-1; the D is unclear. The germline V gene encodes CDR1 SGHRS and CDR2 YFSETQ. The V gene lost 0 bases and the J gene lost 1 base, with 10 bases spanning the gap. The CDR3 length is 15 residues. Here the CDR3 reads CASSLGYQENTEAFF. For the CDR3, the DNA is TGCGCCAGCAGCTTGGGATACCAGGAGAACACTGAAGCTTTCTTT.

The rearrangement uses TRBV5-4 and TRBJ1-1, with a tentative D call TRBD1 (6 bases). CDR1 SGHNT and CDR2 YYREEE come from the germline V gene (reference sequence). The germline V and J ends were trimmed by 2 bases and 0 bases, with 14 bases remaining between them. The CDR3 sequence is 16 residues long. The CDR3 is CASSFYTGTMNTEAFF. CDR3 bases: TGTGCCAGCAGCTTCTACACAGGGACAATGAACACTGAAGCTTTCTTT.

V usage is TRBV7-9 and J usage is TRBJ2-7; 8 nucleotides agree with TRBD2. The CDR3 loop spans 14 amino acids. With 1 base clipped from V and 5 bases from J, the junction kept 4 bases outside the gene matches. CDR1 is SEHNR and CDR2 is FQNEAQ in the germline V gene (reference sequence). CDR3: CASSLGREVHEQYF. The CDR3 coding sequence is TGTGCCAGCAGCTTAGGGCGGGAGGTCCACGAGCAGTACTTC. Complete variable domain (other parts from reference TRBV7-9 and TRBJ2-7): DTGVSQNPRHKITKRGQNVTFRCDPISEHNRLYWYRQTLGQGPEFLTYFQNEAQLEKSRLLSDRFSAERPKGSFSTLEIQRTEQGDSAMYLCASSLGREVHEQYFGPGTRLTVT.

The chain couples TRBV6-6 to TRBJ1-5; D uncertain. Germline CDR1 and CDR2: MNHNY and SVGAGI (reference sequence). With 5 bases removed from V and 0 bases from J, the gap between germline ends came to 8 bases. This CDR3 spans 14 amino acids. The CDR3 loop reads CASSAQDSNQPQHF. In DNA, the CDR3 is TGTGCCAGCAGTGCGCAGGATAGCAATCAGCCCCAGCATTTT.

The V and J genes are TRBV30 and TRBJ1-6; D is unclear. Trimming stripped 5 bases from V and 17 bases from J, with 16 bases between. The CDR3 length is 11 residues. Germline-derived CDR1 and CDR2 are GTSNPN and SVGIG (reference sequence). The CDR3 region is CAWQETGPFHF. The CDR3 DNA sequence: TGTGCCTGGCAGGAAACGGGCCCTTTCCACTTT. Combining the CDR3 with reference TRBV30 and TRBJ1-6 gives the whole variable domain SQTIHQWPATLVQPVGSPLSLECTVEGTSNPNLYWYRQAAGRGLQLLFYSVGIGQISSEVPQNLSASRPQDRQFILSSKKLLLSDSGFYLCAWQETGPFHFGNGTRLTVT.

The J gene is TRBJ1-2, the V gene TRBV18, with TRBD1 identical over 7 bases. Trimming cost V 2 bases and J 8 bases; bases outside gene matches: 8. This CDR3 is 14 amino acids long. CDR1 and CDR2 from the germline V gene are KGHSH and LQKENI. CDR3 nucleotide sequence: TGTGCCAGCTCACCAACAGACAGGGCTCAAGGCTACACCTTC. Protein: CASSPTDRAQGYTF.

This chain connects TRBV30 to TRBJ2-3; TRBD2 matches at 10 bases. Germline CDR1 and CDR2: GTSNPN and SVGIG (reference sequence). Losses at the gene ends were 4 bases for V and 4 bases for J; bases not matched to a gene: 2. The CDR3 covers 13 residues. The CDR3 spells CAWILAGADTQYF. CDR3 DNA sequence: TGTGCCTGGATTCTAGCGGGAGCAGATACGCAGTATTTT.

The V call is TRBV10-3, the J call TRBJ1-2; perhaps TRBD1 as D (6 bases). This CDR3 is 14 amino acids long. Trimming shortened V by 3 bases and J by 3 bases, and 11 bases separated the two germline ends. Per the germline V gene, CDR1 is ENHRY and CDR2 is SYGVKD. This CDR3 is CAISDQQGDYGYTF. DNA for the CDR3: TGTGCCATCAGTGACCAACAGGGAGACTATGGCTACACCTTC.

The chain employs TRBV29-1 and TRBJ2-7; D is perhaps TRBD2 (6 bases). Germline CDR1 and CDR2: SQVTM and ANQGSEA. This CDR3 has 13 residues. V lost 5 bases and J lost 0, with 11 bases in between. The CDR3 is CSVRDWNSYEQYF. In nucleotides, the CDR3 is TGCAGCGTTAGGGACTGGAACTCCTACGAGCAGTACTTC.

This chain joins TRBV6-5 and TRBJ1-1, with D unclear. The V and J ends lost 6 bases and 1 base respectively, with 9 bases between them. Germline V gene lookup returns CDR1 MNHEY and CDR2 SVGAGI. The CDR3 consists of 13 residues. The CDR3 coding sequence is TGTGCCAGCAGATTCCTCAGGAACACTGAAGCTTTCTTT. The encoded protein is CASRFLRNTEAFF.

The rearrangement joins TRBV30 to TRBJ2-3; D not certain. Trimming cost V 4 bases and J 4 bases, with 9 bases left between them. This CDR3 comprises 12 residues. Germline loops: CDR1 GTSNPN, CDR2 SVGIG (reference sequence). CDR3 sequence: CAWNLGADTQYF. In DNA form, the CDR3 reads TGTGCCTGGAATTTAGGAGCAGATACGCAGTATTTT.

The rearrangement uses TRBV10-3 and TRBJ1-1; no clear D. Germline V CDR1 and CDR2: ENHRY, SYGVKD. The CDR3 loop spans 14 amino acids. Trimming took off 7 bases at V and 1 base at J, with 13 bases between the two ends. The CDR3 DNA sequence: TGTGCCATCACGTCGGAGGGTCAGAACACTGAAGCTTTCTTT. Translation gives CAITSEGQNTEAFF.

The V and J genes are TRBV27 and TRBJ2-7; 8 bases align to TRBD2. J lost 7 bases, V lost 2 bases, and 10 bases had no gene match. This CDR3 comprises 15 residues. Germline lookup yields CDR1 MNHEY and CDR2 SMNVEV (reference sequence). CDR3 residues: CASSLVPGGPTEQYF. In DNA, the CDR3 is TGTGCCAGCAGTTTAGTCCCGGGAGGGCCTACAGAGCAGTACTTC.

J is TRBJ1-1 and V is TRBV18; the D gene is possibly TRBD1 (5 bases). The CDR3 covers 15 residues. Germline V gene lookup returns CDR1 KGHSH and CDR2 LQKENI. The ends were cut back, 5 bases at V and 5 bases at J, with 18 bases in the middle. CDR3 amino acids: CASSKETSGQTEAFF. CDR3 in DNA: TGTGCCAGCTCAAAGGAAACCTCGGGGCAAACTGAAGCTTTCTTT.